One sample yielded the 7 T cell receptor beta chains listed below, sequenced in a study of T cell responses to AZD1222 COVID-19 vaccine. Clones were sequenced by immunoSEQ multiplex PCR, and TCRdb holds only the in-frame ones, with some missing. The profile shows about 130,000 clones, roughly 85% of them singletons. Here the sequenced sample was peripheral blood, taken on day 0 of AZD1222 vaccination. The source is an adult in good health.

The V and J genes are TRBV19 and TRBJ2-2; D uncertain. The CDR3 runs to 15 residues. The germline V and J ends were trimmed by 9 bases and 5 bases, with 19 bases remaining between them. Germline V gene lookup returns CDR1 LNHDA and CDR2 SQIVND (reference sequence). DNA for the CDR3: TGTGCCAGCCACCTGGAGCCGTTAGATACCGGGGAGCTGTTTTTT. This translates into CASHLEPLDTGELFF.

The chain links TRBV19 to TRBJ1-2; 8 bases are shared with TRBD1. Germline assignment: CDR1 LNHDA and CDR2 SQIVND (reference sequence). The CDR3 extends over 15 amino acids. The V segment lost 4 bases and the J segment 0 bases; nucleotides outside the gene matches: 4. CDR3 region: CASSTQGAANYGYTF. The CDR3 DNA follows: TGTGCCAGTAGTACGCAGGGGGCCGCTAACTATGGCTACACCTTC.

CDR3 DNA sequence: TGTGCCAGCAGCCTGGGGGGGGGAACCTTAAATTCACCCCTCCACTTT. Its translation is CASSLGGGTLNSPLHF. The rearrangement joins TRBV5-4 to TRBJ1-6; possibly TRBD1 for D (5 bases). CDR1 and CDR2 from the germline V gene are SGHNT and YYREEE (reference sequence). CDR3 length equals 16 residues. V dropped 4 bases and J dropped 7 bases, with 18 bases sitting between them.

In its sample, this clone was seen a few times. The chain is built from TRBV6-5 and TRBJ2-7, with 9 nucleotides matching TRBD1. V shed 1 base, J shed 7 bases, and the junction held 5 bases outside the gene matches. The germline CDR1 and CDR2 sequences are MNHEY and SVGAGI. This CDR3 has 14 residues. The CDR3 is CASSYLQGAGEQYF. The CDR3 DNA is TGTGCCAGCAGTTACTTACAGGGGGCGGGAGAGCAGTACTTC.

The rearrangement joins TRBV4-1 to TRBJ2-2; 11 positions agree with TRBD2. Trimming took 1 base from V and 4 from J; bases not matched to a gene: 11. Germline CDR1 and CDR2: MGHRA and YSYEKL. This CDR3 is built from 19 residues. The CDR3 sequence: CASSQALGSGGVTTGELFF. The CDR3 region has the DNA TGCGCCAGCAGCCAAGCGTTAGGTAGCGGGGGGGTGACCACCGGGGAGCTGTTTTTT.

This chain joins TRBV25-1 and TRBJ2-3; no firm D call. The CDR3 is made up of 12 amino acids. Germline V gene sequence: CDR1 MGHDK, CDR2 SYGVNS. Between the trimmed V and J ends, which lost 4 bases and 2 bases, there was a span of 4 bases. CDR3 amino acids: CASSGDTDTQYF. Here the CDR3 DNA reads TGTGCCAGCAGTGGGGACACAGATACGCAGTATTTT.

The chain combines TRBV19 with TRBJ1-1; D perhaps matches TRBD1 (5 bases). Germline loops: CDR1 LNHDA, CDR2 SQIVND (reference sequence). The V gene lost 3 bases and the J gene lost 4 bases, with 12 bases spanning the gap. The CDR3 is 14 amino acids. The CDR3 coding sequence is TGTGCCAGTAGTATCGGAGGGCAGGGCACTGAAGCTTTCTTT. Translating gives CASSIGGQGTEAFF.